This T cell receptor (beta chain) was sequenced for a study of cytomegalovirus exposure and HLA in healthy donors. This clone appeared a single time. Its specificity is unknown. Germline V gene lookup returns CDR1 SGHVS and CDR2 FQNEAQ. This CDR3 region has 20 residues. V dropped 1 base and J dropped 4; count of bases not matched to a gene: 13. General observations from the study: The productive fraction for most TCR beta V segments was about 87% or about 30% in an earlier analysis. Based on reports, TCR beta sequences accurately predicted HLA-A and HLA-B alleles for most subjects. In terms of immune exposure information, only CMV serostatus was available.

The PCR made use of 60 Vbeta and 13 Jbeta primers. Generated by immunoSEQ multiplex PCR, the TCRdb table keeps only in-frame clones and is missing some. Here the sample spans about 220,000 clones, 65% to 85% being singletons. This clonotype was sampled from a boy younger than 10 in good health and CMV-seronegative. This rearrangement joins TRBV7-8 to TRBJ2-6, with TRBD2 identical over 10 bases. Sequencing input: PBMCs. Written as DNA, the CDR3 is TGTGCCAGCAGCTTAGACCGGCCACTAGCGGGAATGCGAGGGGCCAACGTCCTGACTTTC. Its translation: CASSLDRPLAGMRGANVLTF.